This T cell receptor (beta chain) was documented in a study of blood T cell repertoires in COVID-19. Looked up from germline, CDR1 is SGHDN and CDR2 is FVKESK. The CDR3 runs to 15 residues. The V and J ends lost 1 base and 1 base respectively, with 9 bases between them. The table came from immunoSEQ multiplex PCR; TCRdb's copy has only in-frame clones and leaves some out. The data hold 250,000 to 400,000 clones, with around 90% observed a single time. The sample taken for sequencing was PBMCs or T cells enriched from blood (not recorded which). The genes are TRBV14 and TRBJ2-3, with a tentative D call TRBD2 (5 bases). The sequence was collected from a man between 60 and 75 years old who had recovered from COVID-19. The CDR3 DNA is TGTGCCAGCAGCCAAGGCGGACTCCGCACAGATACGCAGTATTTT. Translated, it gives CASSQGGLRTDTQYF. The variable domain in full, with the rest retrieved from reference TRBV14 and TRBJ2-3, is EAGVTQFPSHSVIEKGQTVTLRCDPISGHDNLYWYRRVMGKEIKFLLHFVKESKQDESGMPNNRFLAERTGGTYSTLKVQPAELEDSGVYFCASSQGGLRTDTQYFGPGTRLTVL.